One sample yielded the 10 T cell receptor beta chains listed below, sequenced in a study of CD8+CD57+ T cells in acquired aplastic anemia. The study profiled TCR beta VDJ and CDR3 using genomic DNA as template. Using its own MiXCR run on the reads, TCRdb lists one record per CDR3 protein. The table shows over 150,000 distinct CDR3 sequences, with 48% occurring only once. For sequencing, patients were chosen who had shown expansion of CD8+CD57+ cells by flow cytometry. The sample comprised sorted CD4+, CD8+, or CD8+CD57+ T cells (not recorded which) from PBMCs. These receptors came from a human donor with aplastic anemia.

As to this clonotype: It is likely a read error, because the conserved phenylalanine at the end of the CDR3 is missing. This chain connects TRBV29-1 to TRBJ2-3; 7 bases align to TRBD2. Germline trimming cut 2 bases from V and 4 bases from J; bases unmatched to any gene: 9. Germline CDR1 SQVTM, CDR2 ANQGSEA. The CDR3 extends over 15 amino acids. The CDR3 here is CSVEPSGSWADTQYS. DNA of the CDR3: TGCAGCGTTGAACCTAGCGGATCTTGGGCAGATACGCAGTATTCT.

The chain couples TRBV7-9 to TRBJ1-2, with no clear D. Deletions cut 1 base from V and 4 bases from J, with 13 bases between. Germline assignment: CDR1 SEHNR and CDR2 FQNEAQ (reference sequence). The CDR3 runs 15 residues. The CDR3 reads CASSLVSGNSYGYTF. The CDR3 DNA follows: TGTGCCAGCAGCTTAGTCTCGGGGAATAGCTATGGCTACACCTTC. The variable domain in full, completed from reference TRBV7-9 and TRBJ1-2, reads DTGVSQNPRHKITKRGQNVTFRCDPISEHNRLYWYRQTLGQGPEFLTYFQNEAQLEKSRLLSDRFSAERPKGSFSTLEIQRTEQGDSAMYLCASSLVSGNSYGYTFGSGTRLTVV.

CDR3 loop: CASSDSQLHF. CDR3 bases: TGTGCCAGCAGTGACAGCCAACTCCACTTT. The chain couples TRBV2 to TRBJ1-6; D gene ambiguous. The CDR3 length is 10 residues. V gave up 3 bases and J gave up 16 bases, with 7 bases separating them. The germline V gene encodes CDR1 SNHLY and CDR2 FYNNEI.

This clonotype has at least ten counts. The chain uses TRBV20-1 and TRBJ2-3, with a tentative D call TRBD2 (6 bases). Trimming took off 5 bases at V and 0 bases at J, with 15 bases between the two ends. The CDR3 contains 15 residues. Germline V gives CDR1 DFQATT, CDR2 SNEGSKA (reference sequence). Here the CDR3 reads CSAPGRAGSTDTQYF. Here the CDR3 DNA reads TGCAGTGCTCCCGGTCGGGCGGGGAGCACAGATACGCAGTATTTT.

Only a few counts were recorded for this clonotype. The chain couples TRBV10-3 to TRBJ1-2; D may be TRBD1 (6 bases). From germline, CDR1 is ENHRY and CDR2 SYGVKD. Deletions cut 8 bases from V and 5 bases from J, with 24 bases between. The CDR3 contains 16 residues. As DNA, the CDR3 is TGTGCCATCGAGGCCAGGATTACAGGACAGTATTATGGCTACACCTTC. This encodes CAIEARITGQYYGYTF.

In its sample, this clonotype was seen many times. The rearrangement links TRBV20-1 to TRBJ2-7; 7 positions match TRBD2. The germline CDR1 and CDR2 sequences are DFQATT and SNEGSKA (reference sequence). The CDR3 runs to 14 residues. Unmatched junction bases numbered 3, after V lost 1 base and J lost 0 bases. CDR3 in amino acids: CSARVPGGSYEQYF. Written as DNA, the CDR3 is TGCAGTGCTAGAGTTCCGGGGGGCTCCTACGAGCAGTACTTC.

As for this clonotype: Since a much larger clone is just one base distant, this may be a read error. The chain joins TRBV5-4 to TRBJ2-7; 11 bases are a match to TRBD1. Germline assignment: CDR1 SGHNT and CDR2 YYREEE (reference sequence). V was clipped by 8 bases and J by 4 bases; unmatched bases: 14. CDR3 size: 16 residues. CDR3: CASSAGRDRGLYEQYF. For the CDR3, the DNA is TGTGCCAGTTCCGCCGGCCGGGACAGGGGGTTGTACGAGCAGTACTTC.

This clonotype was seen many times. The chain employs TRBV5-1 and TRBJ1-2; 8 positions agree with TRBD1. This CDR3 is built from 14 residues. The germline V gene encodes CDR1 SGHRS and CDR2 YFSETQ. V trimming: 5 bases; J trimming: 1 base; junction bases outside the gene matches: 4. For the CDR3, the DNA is TGCGCCAGCAGTTCAGGGGGCGATAACTATGGCTACACCTTC. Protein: CASSSGGDNYGYTF. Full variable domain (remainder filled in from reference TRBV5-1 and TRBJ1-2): KAGVTQTPRYLIKTRGQQVTLSCSPISGHRSVSWYQQTPGQGLQFLFEYFSETQRNKGNFPGRFSGRQFSNSRSEMNVSTLELGDSALYLCASSSGGDNYGYTFGSGTRLTVV.

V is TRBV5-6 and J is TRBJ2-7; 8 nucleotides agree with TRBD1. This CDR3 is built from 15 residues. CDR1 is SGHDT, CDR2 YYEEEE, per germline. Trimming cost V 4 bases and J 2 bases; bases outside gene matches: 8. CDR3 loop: CASSQTRDRTYEQYF. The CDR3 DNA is TGTGCCAGCAGCCAAACCCGGGACAGGACCTACGAGCAGTACTTC.

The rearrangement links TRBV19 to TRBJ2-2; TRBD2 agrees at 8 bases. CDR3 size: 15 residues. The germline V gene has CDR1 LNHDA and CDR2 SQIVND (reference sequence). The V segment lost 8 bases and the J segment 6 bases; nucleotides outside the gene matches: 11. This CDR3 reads CASGGGTRIAGELFF. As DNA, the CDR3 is TGTGCCAGTGGAGGGGGGACTAGAATCGCCGGGGAGCTGTTTTTT.